This record concerns one T cell receptor (beta chain) sequence. V lost 5 bases to trimming and J lost 5 bases; unmatched junction nucleotides: 9. This CDR3 is built from 14 residues. Germline values: CDR1 SGHAT, CDR2 FQNNGV. These data come from a study of response to subunit inactivated influenza vaccine. Using its own MiXCR run on the RT-PCR reads, TCRdb lists one record per CDR3 protein. The repertoire holds about 170,000 distinct CDR3 sequences, with approximately 12% as singletons. These records were also assigned to another study, of T cells expressing NK-cell markers. This second study says: 5'RACE template switching with UMIs generated TCR beta cDNA. Repertoires of TCR beta were obtained from T cells sorted as CD3+CD56+NKG2C+, CD3+CD56+NKG2C- and CD3+CD56-NKG2C+. HCMV serostatus: seven of eight sequenced donors positive, one negative. A range of about 1.0-7.0% of CD8+ T cells consisted of dominant NKG2C+ clonotypes in roughly 6 donors.

The starting material was CD8+ T cells sorted from PBMCs, obtained 11 to 12 days after vaccination. The chain links TRBV11-2 to TRBJ2-7; 7 nucleotides agree with TRBD2. The sequence was obtained from a man aged 45 to 65 who received an inactivated influenza vaccine. The CDR3, as DNA: TGTGCCAGCAGCCCCTGGGCGGGAGTGAACGAGCAGTACTTC. Translated, it gives CASSPWAGVNEQYF. Combining the CDR3 with reference TRBV11-2 and TRBJ2-7 gives the whole variable domain EAGVAQSPRYKIIEKRQSVAFWCNPISGHATLYWYQQILGQGPKLLIQFQNNGVVDDSQLPKDRFSAERLKGVDSTLKIQPAKLEDSAVYLCASSPWAGVNEQYFGPGTRLTVT.